This T cell receptor beta chain is drawn from a study of OX40 agonist ivuxolimab in advanced cancers. Study at large: The group had a mean age of around 64 years, ranged from roughly 23 to 79, and was less than 85% male.

Method: immunoSEQ multiplex PCR; TCRdb's copy keeps in-frame clones and lacks some. The sample has about 110,000 clones, roughly 87% seen once. Germline V gene lookup returns CDR1 MDHEN and CDR2 SYDVKM. Trimming stripped 3 bases from V and 5 bases from J, with 7 bases between. The CDR3 contains 12 residues. Worth noting for this clone: Its matching antigen is unknown.

Study-wide results and caveats: Mean expanded clone counts were higher in CD8+ than CD4+ T cells.

The starting material was CD4+ or CD8+ T cells sorted from blood, obtained in a trial of the OX40 agonist ivuxolimab. The origin of this receptor is an adult with an advanced solid tumor such as melanoma, head and neck, liver or kidney cancer. The chain joins TRBV28 to TRBJ1-1; the D gene is possibly TRBD1 (5 bases). The CDR3 nucleotides are TGTGCCAGCAGTTTGGGGGAGACTGAAGCTTTCTTT. This translates into CASSLGETEAFF.